The 20 T cell receptor beta chains reported below all come from one sample, sequenced in a study of shared clonotypes between healthy human individuals. Assay used: immunoSEQ multiplex PCR; TCRdb lists only in-frame clones, some missing. The sample shows fewer than 850,000 clones, 80% to 95% of them seen only once. Sequenced input: memory CD8+ T cells from PBMCs. Subset noted: CD45RO+ cells pooled with CCR7-negative TemRA cells. The source is a man younger than 30 in good health. Some clones in this sample may be carry-over from other donors' samples.

The chain couples TRBV28 to TRBJ2-7, with TRBD2 identical over 8 bases. J gave up 3 bases and V 8 bases, and 6 bases lay outside the gene matches. Germline V gene lookup returns CDR1 MDHEN and CDR2 SYDVKM. CDR3 length: 13 amino acids. CDR3 amino acids: CASDGGDNYEQYF. CDR3 DNA: TGTGCCAGCGACGGGGGGGACAACTACGAGCAGTACTTC.

The chain links TRBV4-2 to TRBJ2-1; possibly TRBD2 for D (7 bases). Germline lookup yields CDR1 LGHNA and CDR2 YNFKEQ. Trimming took off 7 bases at V and 1 base at J, with 17 bases between the two ends. CDR3 length: 16 residues. CDR3 nucleotide sequence: TGTGCCAGCACCTCAAAGGGGGGGGAGTCCTACAATGAGCAGTTCTTC. The encoded protein is CASTSKGGESYNEQFF.

This clone occurred once. The CDR3 DNA reads as TGTGCCAGCAGCCCATTGCCCCGGGGCTTCTATGGCTACACCTTC. Its protein product is CASSPLPRGFYGYTF. The rearrangement links TRBV7-2 to TRBJ1-2, with D possibly matching TRBD1 (5 bases). The V end was cut by 5 bases, the J end by 4 bases, with 17 bases between. Germline lookup yields CDR1 SGHTA and CDR2 FQGNSA. The length of the CDR3 is 15 residues.

The chain links TRBV11-2 to TRBJ2-6, with D hard to call. The V end lost 3 bases, the J end lost 4 bases, and 1 base lay between the germline ends. CDR3 length: 12 amino acids. The germline gives CDR1 SGHAT, CDR2 FQNNGV. The CDR3 coding sequence is TGTGCCAGCAGCTTCGGGGCCAACGTCCTGACTTTC. It encodes CASSFGANVLTF.

V usage is TRBV9 and J usage is TRBJ2-7, with D possibly matching TRBD1 (5 bases). This CDR3 has 13 residues. The V end lost 2 bases, the J end lost 5 bases, and 11 bases lay between the germline ends. Germline loops: CDR1 SGDLS, CDR2 YYNGEE. Written as DNA, the CDR3 is TGTGCCAGCAGCGTCGCAGGGTTGGACGAGCAGTACTTC. It codes for CASSVAGLDEQYF.

A note on this clone: A far larger clone is a single base away, which makes a read error likely. The V and J genes are TRBV11-2 and TRBJ1-1, with a weak D call TRBD1 (6 bases). Germline CDR1 is SGHAT and CDR2 is FQNNGV. The CDR3 totals 13 residues. Here the CDR3 DNA reads TGTGCCAGCAGCTTGACCAGGGGACCTGAAACTTTCTTT. The encoded protein is CASSLTRGPETFF.

The gene calls are TRBV7-9 and TRBJ1-5; 7 nucleotides agree with TRBD1. Unmatched junction bases numbered 6, after V lost 5 bases and J lost 5 bases. In germline, CDR1 is SEHNR, CDR2 FQNEAQ (reference sequence). This CDR3 contains 14 residues. CDR3 in amino acids: CASSPTGDDQPQHF. The DNA of the CDR3 is TGTGCCAGCAGCCCAACAGGGGACGATCAGCCCCAGCATTTT.

In its sample, this clone was seen a few times. The chain's CDR3 is CASSQAFRQGDAYEQYF. The CDR3 region has the DNA TGCGCCAGCAGCCAAGCGTTCAGACAGGGCGACGCCTACGAGCAGTACTTC. The chain uses TRBV4-1 and TRBJ2-7, with 7 nucleotides matching TRBD1. The V gene's germline CDR1 is MGHRA and CDR2 YSYEKL. The J segment lost 2 bases and the V segment lost 1 base, leaving 11 bases of the junction unmatched. The CDR3 extends over 17 amino acids.

The J gene is TRBJ1-5, the V gene TRBV2, with D uncertain. Germline V gives CDR1 SNHLY, CDR2 FYNNEI. V shed 4 bases and J shed 4 bases, with 8 bases lying between them. This CDR3 has 13 amino acids. The CDR3 here is CASSGSGNQPQHF. DNA of the CDR3: TGTGCCAGCAGTGGGTCGGGAAATCAGCCCCAGCATTTT. The full variable domain, with the rest looked up from reference TRBV2 and TRBJ1-5, is EPEVTQTPSHQVTQMGQEVILRCVPISNHLYFYWYRQILGQKVEFLVSFYNNEISEKSEIFDDQFSVERPDGSNFTLKIRSTKLEDSAMYFCASSGSGNQPQHFGDGTRLSIL.

The chain recombines TRBV19 with TRBJ2-3; 9 bases fit TRBD2. Germline loops: CDR1 LNHDA, CDR2 SQIVND (reference sequence). The CDR3 covers 14 residues. Trimming took 4 bases from V and 3 from J; bases not matched to a gene: 2. The chain's CDR3 is CASSRGLATDTQYF. The CDR3 DNA follows: TGTGCCAGTAGTAGGGGACTAGCAACAGATACGCAGTATTTT.

The J gene is TRBJ1-5, the V gene TRBV29-1; D possibly corresponds to TRBD1 (6 bases). The germline V gene encodes CDR1 SQVTM and CDR2 ANQGSEA. V was trimmed by 4 bases and J by 0 bases, leaving 10 bases between them. CDR3 size: 14 residues. The CDR3 protein is CSVGGGLSNQPQHF. The DNA of the CDR3 is TGCAGCGTTGGCGGGGGGCTTAGCAATCAGCCCCAGCATTTT.

This clone was observed many times. The J gene is TRBJ2-3, the V gene TRBV7-8; tentatively, D is TRBD1 (5 bases). Germline values: CDR1 SGHVS, CDR2 FQNEAQ. V was clipped by 1 base and J by 5 bases, with 13 bases between them. This CDR3 has 15 residues. In DNA, the CDR3 is TGTGCCAGCAGCTTAGATGGCCTGGGGCGAGATACGCAGTATTTT. Amino acids: CASSLDGLGRDTQYF.

The J gene is TRBJ1-5, the V gene TRBV13; 8 bases map to TRBD1. CDR1 and CDR2 from the germline V gene are PRHDT and FYEKMQ (reference sequence). The length of the CDR3 is 13 residues. V was clipped by 5 bases and J by 5 bases; unmatched bases: 2. CDR3 sequence reads: CASSTGGHQPQHF. CDR3 DNA: TGTGCCAGCAGCACAGGGGGACATCAGCCCCAGCATTTT.

The V call is TRBV27, the J call TRBJ2-7, with 7 nucleotides matching TRBD1. The CDR3 has 15 residues. Looked up from germline, CDR1 is MNHEY and CDR2 is SMNVEV (reference sequence). After removal of 4 bases from V and 2 bases from J, the junction contained 8 bases not matched to a gene. The CDR3 loop reads CASSSGDRLPYEQYF. In DNA form, the CDR3 reads TGTGCCAGCAGTTCCGGGGACAGACTCCCCTACGAGCAGTACTTC.

The chain joins TRBV6-5 to TRBJ2-2; no clear D gene. This CDR3 has 15 amino acids. Trimming took off 2 bases at V and 1 base at J, with 8 bases between the two ends. Per germline, CDR1 MNHEY and CDR2 SVGAGI. The CDR3 DNA reads TGTGCCAGCAGTTACGGGTCTTGGAACACCGGGGAGCTGTTTTTT. It specifies CASSYGSWNTGELFF.

The V gene is TRBV27, the J gene TRBJ2-2; TRBD2 matches 13 bases. The CDR3 consists of 16 residues. In germline, CDR1 is MNHEY, CDR2 SMNVEV (reference sequence). V shed 3 bases and J 4 bases; nucleotides not matched to a gene: 2. CDR3 in amino acids: CASSFRLAGGTGELFF. The CDR3 bases are TGTGCCAGCAGTTTCCGACTAGCGGGAGGCACCGGGGAGCTGTTTTTT.

The genes are TRBV7-9 and TRBJ2-7, with D possibly matching TRBD2 (6 bases). The V gene lost 2 bases and the J gene lost 0 bases, with 17 bases spanning the gap. Germline CDR1 SEHNR, CDR2 FQNEAQ (reference sequence). The length of the CDR3 is 17 residues. The CDR3 DNA reads TGTGCCAGCAGCTTATTTCCCCCACTGACTAGCTCCTACGAGCAGTACTTC. Translating gives CASSLFPPLTSSYEQYF.

The chain links TRBV27 to TRBJ2-5; D might be TRBD2 (7 bases). Trimming stripped 6 bases from V and 4 bases from J, with 12 bases between. This CDR3 region has 13 residues. Germline values: CDR1 MNHEY, CDR2 SMNVEV (reference sequence). This CDR3 is CASSWGGLETQYF. CDR3 sequence (DNA): TGTGCCAGCAGCTGGGGGGGGCTAGAGACCCAGTACTTC.

The chain has TRBV10-1 and TRBJ2-7; D gene uncertain. The CDR3 has 12 residues. The germline V gene has CDR1 WNHNN and CDR2 SYGVQD (reference sequence). Trimming cost V 1 base and J 4 bases, with 5 bases left between them. The CDR3 bases are TGCGCCAGCAGTGAGTGTCCTTACGAGCAGTACTTC. It codes for CASSECPYEQYF.

The chain recombines TRBV6-1 with TRBJ2-3; 8 nucleotides agree with TRBD1. J lost 4 bases, V lost 7 bases, and 7 bases had no gene match. Germline lookup yields CDR1 MNHNS and CDR2 SASEGT. The CDR3 runs to 14 residues. CDR3 region: CASTLQGVPDTQYF. In DNA form, the CDR3 reads TGTGCCAGCACCCTACAGGGGGTACCAGATACGCAGTATTTT.